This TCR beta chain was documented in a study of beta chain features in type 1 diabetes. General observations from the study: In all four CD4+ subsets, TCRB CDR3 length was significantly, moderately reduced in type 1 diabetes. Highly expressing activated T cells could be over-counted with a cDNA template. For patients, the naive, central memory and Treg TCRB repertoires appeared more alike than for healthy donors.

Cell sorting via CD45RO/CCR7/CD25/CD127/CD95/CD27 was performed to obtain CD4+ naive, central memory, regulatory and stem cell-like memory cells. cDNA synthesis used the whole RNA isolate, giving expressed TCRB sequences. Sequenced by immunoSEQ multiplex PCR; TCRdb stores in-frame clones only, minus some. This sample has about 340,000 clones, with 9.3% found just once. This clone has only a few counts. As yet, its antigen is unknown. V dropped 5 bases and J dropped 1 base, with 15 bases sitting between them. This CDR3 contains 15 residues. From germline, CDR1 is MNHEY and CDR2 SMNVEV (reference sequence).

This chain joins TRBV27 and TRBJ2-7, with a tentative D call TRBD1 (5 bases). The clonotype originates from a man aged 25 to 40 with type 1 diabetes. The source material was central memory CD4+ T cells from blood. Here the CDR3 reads CASSPQGSTSYEQYF. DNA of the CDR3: TGTGCCAGCAGTCCCCAGGGCTCCACTTCCTACGAGCAGTACTTC.